This entry lists 19 T cell receptor beta chains sequenced from one sample in a study of graft-versus-host responses after intestinal transplantation. The antigens for these receptors are not known. Sequenced by immunoSEQ multiplex PCR; TCRdb stores in-frame clones only, minus some. The table lists roughly 100,000 clones, 91% of them singletons, with 0.15% to 0.2% in the top ten. The sample here was unstimulated CD4+ T cells sorted from spleen or lymph node cells, taken before transplant. These receptor sequences come from a human donor who was the organ donor for an intestinal transplant.

The chain uses TRBV5-1 and TRBJ2-7, with 9 bases lining up with TRBD1. CDR3 length: 15 residues. Germline V lookup: CDR1 SGHRS, CDR2 YFSETQ. V was clipped by 1 base and J by 0 bases; unmatched bases: 2. In DNA, the CDR3 is TGCGCCAGCAGCTTGTTGGGACAGGGCTCCTACGAGCAGTACTTC. Protein sequence: CASSLLGQGSYEQYF.

This chain uses TRBV19 with TRBJ2-7; possibly TRBD1 for D (7 bases). CDR3 length: 14 amino acids. The V and J ends lost 5 bases and 1 base respectively, with 12 bases between them. CDR1 and CDR2 (germline): LNHDA, SQIVND (reference sequence). The CDR3 loop is CASSARGQSYEQYF. DNA of the CDR3: TGTGCCAGTAGTGCGCGGGGACAGTCCTACGAGCAGTACTTC. The full variable domain, rest sourced from reference TRBV19 and TRBJ2-7, is DGGITQSPKYLFRKEGQNVTLSCEQNLNHDAMYWYRQDPGQGLRLIYYSQIVNDFQKGDIAEGYSVSREKKESFPLTVTSAQKNPTAFYLCASSARGQSYEQYFGPGTRLTVT.

V gene TRBV19 combines with J gene TRBJ2-6; D call uncertain. The CDR3 is 16 residues long. Germline lookup yields CDR1 LNHDA and CDR2 SQIVND (reference sequence). V lost 5 bases to trimming and J lost 2 bases, with 13 bases between them. Here the CDR3 reads CASSPNEAAGANVLTF. The CDR3 DNA reads TGTGCCAGTAGTCCCAACGAGGCTGCTGGGGCCAACGTCCTGACTTTC.

V usage is TRBV5-6 and J usage is TRBJ2-7; 9 bases map to TRBD1. Germline CDR1 SGHDT, CDR2 YYEEEE. V shed 5 bases, J shed 7 bases, and the junction held 13 bases outside the gene matches. This CDR3 comprises 15 residues. As DNA, the CDR3 is TGTGCCAGCAGGCCCTCCGGGACAGGGATCGGGGAGCAGTACTTC. It codes for CASRPSGTGIGEQYF.

This clone was found once. The rearrangement uses TRBV2 and TRBJ1-4; 7 nucleotides agree with TRBD1. CDR3 length: 14 amino acids. Germline V lookup: CDR1 SNHLY, CDR2 FYNNEI. Trimming took 6 bases from V and 6 from J; bases not matched to a gene: 7. CDR3 loop: CASRPGQPYEKLFF. In DNA form, the CDR3 reads TGTGCCAGCAGACCGGGACAGCCTTATGAAAAACTGTTTTTT.

The rearrangement uses TRBV29-1 and TRBJ2-7, with TRBD2 as a possible D gene (5 bases). Trimming pared 5 bases from V and 2 bases from J, leaving 10 bases between. The germline V gene encodes CDR1 SQVTM and CDR2 ANQGSEA. This CDR3 region has 12 residues. The CDR3 sequence is CSVREGPYEQYF. CDR3 coding DNA: TGCAGCGTTCGGGAAGGGCCCTACGAGCAGTACTTC.

The chain links TRBV19 to TRBJ2-2; D might be TRBD1 (5 bases). This CDR3 region has 17 residues. V lost 5 bases and J lost 2, with 18 bases in between. Germline V lookup: CDR1 LNHDA, CDR2 SQIVND (reference sequence). The CDR3 DNA is TGTGCCAGTAGTCCTAAAGCTGGACACTTTAACACCGGGGAGCTGTTTTTT. Amino acids: CASSPKAGHFNTGELFF.

The V call is TRBV19, the J call TRBJ1-5; maybe TRBD1 (5 bases). The germline V gene has CDR1 LNHDA and CDR2 SQIVND (reference sequence). The CDR3 consists of 12 residues. V was cut by 10 bases and J by 1 base, with 8 bases left in between. The CDR3, as DNA: TGTGCCACCGGGGGAAGCAATCAGCCCCAGCATTTT. Its translation: CATGGSNQPQHF.

The chain combines TRBV2 with TRBJ2-3, with TRBD2 identical over 10 bases. The CDR3 runs 16 residues. The J segment lost 3 bases and the V segment lost 0 bases, leaving 3 bases of the junction unmatched. Germline CDR1 and CDR2: SNHLY and FYNNEI. CDR3 nucleotide sequence: TGTGCCAGCAGTGAAGCCAGCGGGGGGGGGACAGATACGCAGTATTTT. Protein product: CASSEASGGGTDTQYF.

The gene calls are TRBV10-3 and TRBJ2-7, with TRBD1 identical over 7 bases. The V segment lost 4 bases and the J segment 6 bases; nucleotides outside the gene matches: 9. The germline gives CDR1 ENHRY, CDR2 SYGVKD. The CDR3 has 14 residues. The CDR3 spells CAISAGTDLSEQYF. In DNA, the CDR3 is TGTGCCATCAGTGCCGGGACAGACCTGTCCGAGCAGTACTTC.

The chain uses TRBV7-3 and TRBJ2-1; 8 bases fit TRBD2. CDR3 length: 16 residues. V trimming: 5 bases; J trimming: 2 bases; junction bases outside the gene matches: 8. Germline V CDR1 and CDR2: SGHTA, FQGTGA. This CDR3 is CASSLKSGGPYNEQFF. In DNA, the CDR3 is TGTGCCAGCAGCCTAAAGAGCGGGGGTCCCTACAATGAGCAGTTCTTC.

The chain uses TRBV28 and TRBJ2-1; 8 nucleotides match TRBD2. J lost 15 bases, V lost 6 bases, and 19 bases had no gene match. The CDR3 length is 15 residues. Germline CDR1 reads MDHEN; CDR2 reads SYDVKM. CDR3 loop: CASSRTGLVSPSPFF. In nucleotides, the CDR3 is TGTGCCAGCAGCCGTACGGGACTAGTATCTCCATCTCCGTTCTTC.

The J gene is TRBJ2-7, the V gene TRBV10-3; maybe TRBD1 (6 bases). The V gene lost 6 bases and the J gene lost 1 base, with 13 bases spanning the gap. Germline V gene data show CDR1 as ENHRY and CDR2 as SYGVKD. The CDR3 contains 14 residues. CDR3: CAIRLGGYSYEQYF. The CDR3 DNA reads as TGTGCCATCAGACTAGGGGGTTATTCCTACGAGCAGTACTTC.

This chain connects TRBV5-1 to TRBJ2-1, with TRBD1 matching over 8 bases. V dropped 0 bases and J dropped 6; count of bases not matched to a gene: 2. This CDR3 spans 14 amino acids. In germline, CDR1 is SGHRS, CDR2 YFSETQ. CDR3 region: CASSLDRGFNEQFF. As DNA, the CDR3 is TGCGCCAGCAGCTTGGACAGGGGGTTCAATGAGCAGTTCTTC. Looking up the rest from reference TRBV5-1 and TRBJ2-1 gives the full variable domain: KAGVTQTPRYLIKTRGQQVTLSCSPISGHRSVSWYQQTPGQGLQFLFEYFSETQRNKGNFPGRFSGRQFSNSRSEMNVSTLELGDSALYLCASSLDRGFNEQFFGPGTRLTVL.

The chain uses TRBV7-3 and TRBJ2-1, with D maybe TRBD2 (5 bases). Germline CDR1 reads SGHTA; CDR2 reads FQGTGA. V was cut by 2 bases and J by 8 bases, with 13 bases left in between. The CDR3 covers 14 residues. The CDR3 is CASSLAGLPHEQFF. CDR3 sequence (DNA): TGTGCCAGCAGCTTAGCCGGACTCCCGCATGAGCAGTTCTTC.

V is TRBV5-5 and J is TRBJ2-2; D is uncertain. Germline V gives CDR1 SGHKS, CDR2 YYEKEE (reference sequence). Between the trimmed V and J ends, which lost 5 bases and 7 bases, there was a span of 12 bases. This CDR3 spans 13 amino acids. CDR3 in amino acids: CASSFLEIGELFF. Here the CDR3 DNA reads TGTGCCAGCAGTTTCCTAGAGATCGGGGAGCTGTTTTTT.

This chain connects TRBV6-1 to TRBJ2-4; TRBD1 aligns across 9 bases. The germline gives CDR1 MNHNS, CDR2 SASEGT. Trimming removed 6 bases from V and 0 bases from J; junction bases left unmatched: 3. The length of the CDR3 is 15 residues. CDR3 DNA: TGTGCCAGCAGAACAGGGGGCTTAGCCAAAAACATTCAGTACTTC. It specifies CASRTGGLAKNIQYF.

This chain links TRBV9 with TRBJ1-2, with 7 bases that match TRBD1. The CDR3 is 13 amino acids. The junction had 11 bases not matched to a gene; V was cut back by 3 bases and J by 12 bases. CDR1 and CDR2 from the germline V gene are SGDLS and YYNGEE. Here the CDR3 reads CASSALTDRADTF. The CDR3 nucleotides read TGTGCCAGCAGCGCCTTAACCGACAGGGCTGACACCTTC. The whole variable domain, remainder taken from reference TRBV9 and TRBJ1-2, is DSGVTQTPKHLITATGQRVTLRCSPRSGDLSVYWYQQSLDQGLQFLIQYYNGEERAKGNILERFSAQQFPDLHSELNLSSLELGDSALYFCASSALTDRADTFGSGTRLTVV.

J is TRBJ2-2 and V is TRBV6-1, with 7 bases matching TRBD1. Germline values: CDR1 MNHNS, CDR2 SASEGT. Trimming removed 5 bases from V and 0 bases from J; junction bases left unmatched: 3. The CDR3 is 15 residues long. CDR3 sequence reads: CASSIGTANTGELFF. For the CDR3, the DNA is TGTGCCAGCAGTATCGGGACAGCGAACACCGGGGAGCTGTTTTTT.